The rows below give T cell receptor beta chains drawn from one sample of a study of PD-1 and CTLA-4 blockade in melanoma. Clones were sequenced by immunoSEQ multiplex PCR, and TCRdb holds only the in-frame ones, with some missing. The sample records 25,000 to 40,000 clones, about 85% being singletons. Here the sequenced sample was CD8+ T cells from peripheral blood, taken from a patient given anti-PD-1 treatment. The receptors originated from a human donor with melanoma. Both conserved end residues are part of each CDR3. The D gene is left open where the match is weak. For some rows the clone size is stated as once, few or many, or as a class when expanded; others skip it.

j_call v_call d_call clone_size cdr3_length cdr3_nt cdr3_aa
TRBJ2-5 TRBV7-9 TRBD2 - 15 TGTGCCAGCAGCTTTGCGGGGGGCGCCCAGGAGACCCAGTACTTC CASSFAGGAQETQYF
TRBJ2-5 TRBV12-3/TRBV12-4 TRBD1 - 13 TGTGCCAGCAGTTTACAGGGGGAAGAGACCCAGTACTTC CASSLQGEETQYF
TRBJ1-1 TRBV7-9 TRBD1 - 13 TGTGCCAGCAGGCGGGACAGTACCACTGAAGCTTTCTTT CASRRDSTTEAFF
TRBJ2-1 TRBV15 TRBD1 - 13 TGTGCCACCAGCACGGGACAGGGAGGATCTCAGTTCTTC CATSTGQGGSQFF
TRBJ2-3 TRBV5-8 TRBD2 once 16 TGTGCCAGCAGCTTGGGGCTAGCGGGGAGCACAGATACGCAGTATTTT CASSLGLAGSTDTQYF
TRBJ1-4 TRBV7-6 - - 15 TGTGCCAGCAGCTTAAGCCCAGGGACTAATGAAAAACTGTTTTTT CASSLSPGTNEKLFF
TRBJ2-3 TRBV7-2 TRBD2 once 15 TGTGCCACCAAACTAGCGGGGGGGCCTAGGGATACGCAGTATTTT CATKLAGGPRDTQYF
TRBJ2-7 TRBV30 - medium-sized 12 TGTGCCTGGAGTGTTCCGGGACGCGAGCAGTACTTC CAWSVPGREQYF
TRBJ2-4 TRBV7-9 TRBD1 - 13 TGTGCCAGCGAGAGACAGGGGACAAACATTCAGTACTTC CASERQGTNIQYF
TRBJ2-7 TRBV5-1 - - 13 TGCGCCAGCAGCTCCTGGGCAAACTACGAGCAGTACTTC CASSSWANYEQYF
TRBJ1-6 TRBV28 - - 15 TGTGCCAGCTTGGGGGACCCCTCCTATAATTCACCCCTCCACTTT CASLGDPSYNSPLHF
TRBJ1-1 TRBV19 TRBD1 - 16 TGTGCCAGTAGTATACGTGAGGGACAGGGACTCACTGAAGCTTTCTTT CASSIREGQGLTEAFF
TRBJ1-2 TRBV5-1 - - 14 TGCGCCAGCAGTGAGAATCAGGGTGGCTATGGCTACACCTTC CASSENQGGYGYTF
TRBJ1-5 TRBV10-1 TRBD1 - 15 TGCGCCAGCAGAGGACAGGGGGCGGGGGATCAGCCCCAGCATTTT CASRGQGAGDQPQHF
TRBJ1-4 TRBV11-2 TRBD1 - 15 TGTGCCAGCAGCTATGGGACAGCAACTAATGAAAAACTGTTTTTT CASSYGTATNEKLFF
TRBJ2-2 TRBV5-6 - - 15 TGTGCCAGCGCCGAGGGGGGTTACGGAACCGGGGAGCTGTTTTTT CASAEGGYGTGELFF
TRBJ2-3 TRBV9 TRBD2 once 17 TGTGCCAGCAGCGTACCTAGCGGGGGGCCGGGGACAGATACGCAGTATTTT CASSVPSGGPGTDTQYF
TRBJ1-1 TRBV15 - - 14 TGTGCCACCAGCGCCCTTAGAGCTGAGGCTGAAGCTTTCTTT CATSALRAEAEAFF
TRBJ1-2 TRBV6-6 - - 15 TGTGCCAGCAGTTACCCCGGGACGGGGAAGGGGGACTACACCTTC CASSYPGTGKGDYTF
TRBJ1-4 TRBV10-3 - once 15 TGTGCCATCAGTGAGAAGCGGACAGAGAATGAAAAACTGTTTTTT CAISEKRTENEKLFF
TRBJ1-6 TRBV28 - - 12 TGTGCCAGCAGTTTGGGAGGTTCACCCCTCCACTTT CASSLGGSPLHF
TRBJ2-7 TRBV6-1 - - 12 TGTGCCAGCAGTGAACCCCTTTACGAGCAGTACTTC CASSEPLYEQYF
TRBJ1-1 TRBV5-4 TRBD1 - 14 TGTGCCAGCAGGGTTGACAGGGTCGGCACTGAAGCTTTCTTT CASRVDRVGTEAFF
TRBJ1-5 TRBV19 - - 16 TGTGCCAGTAGTATTGGTTGGGGGTCCAGCAATCAGCCCCAGCATTTT CASSIGWGSSNQPQHF
TRBJ1-1 TRBV15 - - 11 TGTGCCACCAGGCACAGCACTGAAGCTTTCTTT CATRHSTEAFF
TRBJ2-2 TRBV19 - - 18 TGTGCCAGTAGTATTTACAGTTTAAACCGCGCGATCACCGGGGAGCTGTTTTTT CASSIYSLNRAITGELFF
TRBJ1-2 TRBV27 TRBD1 - 17 TGTGCCAGCAGTTTAGCCGGGGGACAGGCATTGCACTATGGCTACACCTTC CASSLAGGQALHYGYTF
TRBJ2-1 TRBV6-5 - - 15 TGTGCCAGCAGTTTCCGGGACGGACAATACAATGAGCAGTTCTTC CASSFRDGQYNEQFF
TRBJ1-2 TRBV10-3 - - 13 TGTGCCATCAGTGAGTCGGGAGGGCTCGGCTACACCTTC CAISESGGLGYTF
TRBJ2-7 TRBV28 - - 12 TGTGCCAGCAGTACGAGCTCCTACGAGCAGTACTTC CASSTSSYEQYF
TRBJ2-1 TRBV11-2 TRBD2 - 15 TGTGCCAGCAGCCCATGGACTAGCGGGGCCCATGAGCAGTTCTTC CASSPWTSGAHEQFF
TRBJ1-3 TRBV2 - - 12 TGTGCCAGCAGTGACAGGGGAAACACCATATATTTT CASSDRGNTIYF
TRBJ2-7 TRBV28 TRBD1 - 15 TGTGCCAGCAGTTTGGCCGGGGACAGCCTCTACGAGCAGTACTTC CASSLAGDSLYEQYF
TRBJ2-5 TRBV24-1 TRBD2 - 15 TGTGCCACCAGTGATCCAGCGGGGGGTGAGGAGACCCAGTACTTC CATSDPAGGEETQYF
TRBJ2-2 TRBV6-5 - once 14 TGTGCCACCGGCGAGGGGGGGTACACCGGGGAGCTGTTTTTT CATGEGGYTGELFF
TRBJ2-1 TRBV19 TRBD2 - 16 TGTGCCAGTAGTTCGCCCCGACTAGCGGGGGCCGGGGAGCAGTTCTTC CASSSPRLAGAGEQFF
TRBJ2-5 TRBV29-1 - once 14 TGCAGCGTTGGGGCCCGGGGGTACCAAGAGACCCAGTACTTC CSVGARGYQETQYF
TRBJ1-1 TRBV27 TRBD1 few 14 TGTGCCAGCAGTTTGGACAGGCAGAACACTGAAGCTTTCTTT CASSLDRQNTEAFF